The clone carrying this T cell receptor beta chain has ten or more counts. The source of the sample is a study of identical twins. The trim removed 4 bases at V and 8 bases at J, leaving 7 bases unmatched. Germline CDR1 and CDR2: ENHRY and SYGVKD. This CDR3 is 15 amino acids long. One entry per CDR3 protein results from TCRdb running MiXCR on the 5' RACE reads. The sample holds hundreds of thousands of distinct CDR3 sequences, roughly 6% seen once. The sequencing sample was made of naive T cells sorted from blood. This TCR was sampled from a man in his late teens or twenties in good health. J is TRBJ1-6 and V is TRBV10-3, with 8 bases matching TRBD1. CDR3 sequence reads: CAISVRQGKDSPLHF. In DNA form, the CDR3 reads TGTGCCATCAGTGTCCGACAGGGGAAGGATTCACCCCTCCACTTT.